The entry below gives a single TCR beta chain sequence along with its context. Its antigen is not identified. Using immunoSEQ multiplex PCR, the repertoire was profiled, and TCRdb retains in-frame clones only, with some absent. Here the sample spans roughly 110,000 clones, about 91% being singletons. The entry originates in a study of T cell responses to AZD1222 COVID-19 vaccine. Germline lookup yields CDR1 MNHNY and CDR2 SVGAGI (reference sequence). There are 14 residues in the CDR3. The germline V and J ends were trimmed by 5 bases and 5 bases, with 12 bases remaining between them. General study results and limits: The study reported that nearly half of spike-specific TCRs target unmutated variant regions. The donor group comprised mostly white British people and more females; the analysis possibly underestimated clonal diversity. Among those given AZD1222, only five or six were seropositive at baseline.

Both about-4-week and about-12-week second-dose recipients were combined. The chain is built from TRBV6-6 and TRBJ2-2; tentatively, D is TRBD1 (6 bases). The source is an adult who received the AZD1222 COVID-19 vaccine. The material sequenced was peripheral blood, taken 28 days after the second AZD1222 dose. CDR3 sequence (DNA): TGTGCCAGCAGTCAAGACAGGCAGACCGGGGAGCTGTTTTTT. It encodes CASSQDRQTGELFF.